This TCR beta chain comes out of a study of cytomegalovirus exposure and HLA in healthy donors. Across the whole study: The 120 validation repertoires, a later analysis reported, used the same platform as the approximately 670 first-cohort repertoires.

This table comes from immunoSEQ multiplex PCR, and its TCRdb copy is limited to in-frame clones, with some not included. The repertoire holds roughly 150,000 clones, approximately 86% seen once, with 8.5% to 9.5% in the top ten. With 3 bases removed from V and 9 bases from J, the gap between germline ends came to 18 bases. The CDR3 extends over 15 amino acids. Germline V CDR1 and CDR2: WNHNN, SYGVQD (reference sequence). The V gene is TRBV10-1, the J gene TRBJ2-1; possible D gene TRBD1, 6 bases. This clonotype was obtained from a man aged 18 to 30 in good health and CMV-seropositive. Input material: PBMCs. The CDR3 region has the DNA TGCGCCAGCAGTGAAGTGGGGTTAGGGGGATCTGAGCAGTTCTTC. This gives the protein CASSEVGLGGSEQFF.